Below are 26 T cell receptor beta chains sequenced from a single sample in a study of PD-L1 blockade in urothelial cancer. Time point described: pretreatment peripheral blood. Repertoires were generated with immunoSEQ multiplex PCR, while TCRdb's copy carries only in-frame clones and drops some. The sample comprises fewer than 60,000 clones, approximately 83% of which are singletons, and less than 20% rests with the top ten. Sequenced material: PBMCs, taken around atezolizumab (anti-PD-L1) treatment. The origin of the receptors is a man between 70 and 80 years old with urothelial cancer.

The chain carries TRBV13 and TRBJ2-4; 7 positions match TRBD1. The V and J ends lost 4 bases and 6 bases, in that order; junction bases with no gene match: 6. Germline-derived CDR1 and CDR2 are PRHDT and FYEKMQ (reference sequence). The CDR3 is 14 amino acids. The DNA for the CDR3 is TGTGCCAGCAGCTCCGGGACAGCGTTAAACATTCAGTACTTC. Translating gives CASSSGTALNIQYF.

The rearrangement uses TRBV14 and TRBJ2-7, with a weak D call TRBD1 (5 bases). Looked up from germline, CDR1 is SGHDN and CDR2 is FVKESK. The V end was cut by 1 base, the J end by 6 bases, with 16 bases between. CDR3 length equals 15 residues. CDR3 nucleotides: TGTGCCAGCAGCCAAGGCCGGGCAGGGTTAGGCGAGCAGTACTTC. Protein sequence: CASSQGRAGLGEQYF.

The rearrangement uses TRBV11-3 and TRBJ2-2; D possibly corresponds to TRBD2 (6 bases). V was pared by 2 bases and J by 7 bases, with 14 bases between. Germline CDR1 SGHNT, CDR2 YENEEA. The CDR3 length is 15 residues. The CDR3 DNA sequence: TGTGCCAGCAGCTTAAAAGGCGGGACCGGCGGGGAGCTGTTTTTT. Residues: CASSLKGGTGGELFF.

The chain has TRBV10-3 and TRBJ2-1; 8 nucleotides align to TRBD1. There are 16 residues in the CDR3. The germline V gene encodes CDR1 ENHRY and CDR2 SYGVKD. With V trimmed by 3 bases and J by 2 bases, 6 bases remained unmatched. DNA of the CDR3: TGTGCCATCAGTGACGCGACAGGGGTAACCTACAATGAGCAGTTCTTC. Protein product: CAISDATGVTYNEQFF.

The chain recombines TRBV6-1 with TRBJ2-1, with 7 bases fitting TRBD2. CDR1 is MNHNS, CDR2 SASEGT, per germline. The CDR3 totals 14 residues. The V and J ends lost 2 bases and 9 bases, in that order; junction bases with no gene match: 7. The DNA for the CDR3 is TGTGCCAGCAGTGAATGGGTTGGGGGGGGTGAGCAGTTCTTC. Translation gives CASSEWVGGGEQFF.

The rearrangement uses TRBV7-8 and TRBJ2-3, with D maybe TRBD2 (5 bases). CDR3 length equals 15 residues. Germline CDR1 reads SGHVS; CDR2 reads FQNEAQ. Trimming pared 1 base from V and 3 bases from J, leaving 11 bases between. CDR3 coding DNA: TGTGCCAGCAGCTTAGACACGGGATATACAGATACGCAGTATTTT. Residues: CASSLDTGYTDTQYF.

The chain recombines TRBV30 with TRBJ2-7; 7 nucleotides agree with TRBD1. V was pared by 1 base and J by 5 bases, with 8 bases of the junction left unmatched. CDR3 length: 14 residues. Germline assignment: CDR1 GTSNPN and CDR2 SVGIG (reference sequence). CDR3: CAWSGNTGVDEQYF. CDR3 nucleotides: TGTGCCTGGAGTGGAAACACAGGGGTCGACGAGCAGTACTTC.

The gene calls are TRBV9 and TRBJ2-3, with 7 bases aligning to TRBD1. There are 15 residues in the CDR3. With V trimmed by 0 bases and J by 2 bases, 3 bases remained unmatched. Germline loops: CDR1 SGDLS, CDR2 YYNGEE. The CDR3 region is CASSVEGGLTDTQYF. The CDR3, as DNA: TGTGCCAGCAGCGTAGAAGGGGGCCTCACAGATACGCAGTATTTT. Using reference TRBV9 and TRBJ2-3 for the parts outside the CDR3, the full variable domain is DSGVTQTPKHLITATGQRVTLRCSPRSGDLSVYWYQQSLDQGLQFLIQYYNGEERAKGNILERFSAQQFPDLHSELNLSSLELGDSALYFCASSVEGGLTDTQYFGPGTRLTVL.

The J gene is TRBJ2-7, the V gene TRBV5-4, with 7 bases that match TRBD2. CDR1 and CDR2 (germline): SGHNT, YYREEE (reference sequence). J was trimmed by 5 bases and V by 0 bases; bases with no gene match: 2. This CDR3 is 13 amino acids long. The CDR3, as DNA: TGTGCCAGCAGCTTGGGGGGGACTAACGAGCAGTACTTC. Protein sequence: CASSLGGTNEQYF.

The rearrangement joins TRBV30 to TRBJ2-1, with a weak D call TRBD2 (7 bases). Trimming cost V 3 bases and J 9 bases, with 15 bases left between them. This CDR3 contains 13 residues. Per germline, CDR1 GTSNPN and CDR2 SVGIG (reference sequence). This CDR3 is CAWRGQGRGEQFF. For the CDR3, the DNA is TGTGCCTGGAGAGGGCAGGGGAGGGGTGAGCAGTTCTTC. The whole variable domain, filled in from reference TRBV30 and TRBJ2-1, reads SQTIHQWPATLVQPVGSPLSLECTVEGTSNPNLYWYRQAAGRGLQLLFYSVGIGQISSEVPQNLSASRPQDRQFILSSKKLLLSDSGFYLCAWRGQGRGEQFFGPGTRLTVL.

The table lists this clone with a count of one. The chain is built from TRBV9 and TRBJ2-1; 9 bases line up with TRBD1. V shed 0 bases, J shed 4 bases, and the junction held 2 bases outside the gene matches. Germline V gene lookup returns CDR1 SGDLS and CDR2 YYNGEE. The CDR3 totals 15 residues. Written as DNA, the CDR3 is TGTGCCAGCAGCGTAGGACAGGGGGGATACAATGAGCAGTTCTTC. Translation: CASSVGQGGYNEQFF. The entire variable domain, with the rest obtained from reference TRBV9 and TRBJ2-1, is as follows: DSGVTQTPKHLITATGQRVTLRCSPRSGDLSVYWYQQSLDQGLQFLIQYYNGEERAKGNILERFSAQQFPDLHSELNLSSLELGDSALYFCASSVGQGGYNEQFFGPGTRLTVL.

The V and J genes are TRBV7-3 and TRBJ1-1; possible D gene TRBD1, 5 bases. CDR3 length: 13 amino acids. With 6 bases removed from V and 7 bases from J, the gap between germline ends came to 15 bases. Germline CDR1 reads SGHTA; CDR2 reads FQGTGA. CDR3 in DNA: TGTGCCAGCAGTCTCTTGGGCAGGGATGAAGCTTTCTTT. It encodes CASSLLGRDEAFF. Full variable domain (remainder filled in from reference TRBV7-3 and TRBJ1-1): GAGVSQTPSNKVTEKGKYVELRCDPISGHTALYWYRQSLGQGPEFLIYFQGTGAADDSGLPNDRFFAVRPEGSVSTLKIQRTERGDSAVYLCASSLLGRDEAFFGQGTRLTVV.

This chain uses TRBV27 with TRBJ1-4; 8 bases line up with TRBD1. V trimming: 3 bases; J trimming: 5 bases; junction bases outside the gene matches: 5. There are 15 residues in the CDR3. Germline V lookup: CDR1 MNHEY, CDR2 SMNVEV (reference sequence). The CDR3 region has the DNA TGTGCCAGCAGTTTCCAGGGGGCACCAAATGAAAAACTGTTTTTT. Amino acids: CASSFQGAPNEKLFF.

The chain recombines TRBV6-5 with TRBJ2-7; 8 nucleotides line up with TRBD2. CDR1 is MNHEY, CDR2 SVGAGI, per germline. V shed 4 bases and J 6 bases; nucleotides not matched to a gene: 11. CDR3 length: 15 amino acids. The CDR3 region is CASSSSAGVIREQYF. The CDR3 nucleotides read TGTGCCAGCAGTTCCTCAGCGGGAGTGATTCGCGAGCAGTACTTC.

The V and J genes are TRBV13 and TRBJ2-6; the match to TRBD1 covers 7 bases. Germline loops: CDR1 PRHDT, CDR2 FYEKMQ (reference sequence). This CDR3 region has 18 residues. Trimming at V came to 0 bases and at J to 2 bases, leaving 7 bases not matched to a gene. The CDR3 spells CASSLGGGPIAGANVLTF. For the CDR3, the DNA is TGTGCCAGCAGCTTAGGAGGGGGCCCAATTGCTGGGGCCAACGTCCTGACTTTC. Using reference TRBV13 and TRBJ2-6 for the parts outside the CDR3, the full variable domain is AAGVIQSPRHLIKEKRETATLKCYPIPRHDTVYWYQQGPGQDPQFLISFYEKMQSDKGSIPDRFSAQQFSDYHSELNMSSLELGDSALYFCASSLGGGPIAGANVLTFGAGSRLTVL.

This clone occurred a few times. V is TRBV11-2 and J is TRBJ1-3; D is uncertain. This CDR3 has 14 amino acids. Per the germline V gene, CDR1 is SGHAT and CDR2 is FQNNGV. Trimming shortened V by 5 bases and J by 7 bases, and 15 bases separated the two germline ends. The CDR3 coding sequence is TGTGCCAGCAGCGGACGGCGGGGAGGGAACACCATATATTTT. Its protein is CASSGRRGGNTIYF. The variable domain in full, completed from reference TRBV11-2 and TRBJ1-3, reads EAGVAQSPRYKIIEKRQSVAFWCNPISGHATLYWYQQILGQGPKLLIQFQNNGVVDDSQLPKDRFSAERLKGVDSTLKIQPAKLEDSAVYLCASSGRRGGNTIYFGEGSWLTVV.

The genes are TRBV6-5 and TRBJ2-2; D unclear. Trimming removed 3 bases from V and 8 bases from J, with 13 bases in between. There are 14 residues in the CDR3. CDR1 MNHEY and CDR2 SVGAGI come from the germline V gene. The CDR3 DNA is TGTGCCAGCAGTTATTCCACCAGTTGGGGGGAGCTGTTTTTT. It is translated as CASSYSTSWGELFF.

The V and J genes are TRBV6-5 and TRBJ2-1, with D uncertain. This CDR3 spans 13 amino acids. CDR1 is MNHEY, CDR2 SVGAGI, per germline. The V gene lost 4 bases and the J gene lost 6 bases, with 10 bases spanning the gap. The DNA for the CDR3 is TGTGCCAGCAGTTCCTCCCGCGGCAATGAGCAGTTCTTC. Translation: CASSSSRGNEQFF.

The chain uses TRBV6-5 and TRBJ1-1; D may be TRBD1 (6 bases). There are 14 residues in the CDR3. V lost 6 bases to trimming and J lost 4 bases, with 15 bases between them. Germline CDR1 MNHEY, CDR2 SVGAGI. CDR3: CASRRNRESTEAFF. The CDR3 DNA follows: TGTGCCAGCAGGCGGAACAGGGAAAGCACTGAAGCTTTCTTT.

The V gene is TRBV29-1, the J gene TRBJ2-7; D may be TRBD1 (6 bases). CDR3 length: 13 amino acids. Germline assignment: CDR1 SQVTM and CDR2 ANQGSEA. The ends were cut back, 6 bases at V and 2 bases at J, with 14 bases in the middle. The CDR3 loop reads CSVTPGQTYEQYF. CDR3 coding DNA: TGCAGCGTCACCCCCGGACAGACCTACGAGCAGTACTTC.

The chain recombines TRBV29-1 with TRBJ1-1; tentative D call: TRBD1 (5 bases). Germline CDR1 reads SQVTM; CDR2 reads ANQGSEA. Between the trimmed V and J ends, which lost 4 bases and 4 bases, there was a span of 10 bases. The length of the CDR3 is 12 residues. The CDR3 reads CSVAGVATEAFF. In DNA, the CDR3 is TGCAGCGTTGCGGGGGTGGCCACTGAAGCTTTCTTT.

The chain carries TRBV2 and TRBJ2-6, with D possibly matching TRBD1 (6 bases). The germline gives CDR1 SNHLY, CDR2 FYNNEI. Between the trimmed V and J ends, which lost 6 bases and 4 bases, there was a span of 19 bases. The length of the CDR3 is 17 residues. CDR3 nucleotide sequence: TGTGCCAGCAGCCCCCCAAGGACAGTGAGCGGGGCCAACGTCCTGACTTTC. Translation gives CASSPPRTVSGANVLTF.

This clone occurred once. This rearrangement joins TRBV5-1 to TRBJ2-5; 9 bases map to TRBD2. The length of the CDR3 is 16 residues. Germline V lookup: CDR1 SGHRS, CDR2 YFSETQ. Trimming cost V 4 bases and J 1 base; bases outside gene matches: 8. CDR3 DNA sequence: TGCGCCAGCAGCGGTAGCGGGAGCCCACTCCAAGAGACCCAGTACTTC. Translated, it gives CASSGSGSPLQETQYF.

The rearrangement links TRBV18 to TRBJ1-4; D is undetermined. V lost 3 bases and J 5 bases, leaving 7 bases between the germline ends. CDR3 length: 13 residues. Germline CDR1 KGHSH, CDR2 LQKENI. Here the CDR3 DNA reads TGTGCCAGCTCACCCGGGAAAAATGAAAAACTGTTTTTT. Encoded protein: CASSPGKNEKLFF.

J is TRBJ2-7 and V is TRBV5-1; D is unclear. The CDR3 loop spans 13 amino acids. Germline V lookup: CDR1 SGHRS, CDR2 YFSETQ. Trimming removed 0 bases from V and 6 bases from J, with 10 bases in between. Here the CDR3 reads CASSLDPTGEQYF. In DNA, the CDR3 is TGCGCCAGCAGCTTGGACCCGACGGGCGAGCAGTACTTC.

This rearrangement joins TRBV27 to TRBJ1-1; 10 positions match TRBD1. CDR1 and CDR2 (germline): MNHEY, SMNVEV (reference sequence). V trimming: 4 bases; J trimming: 4 bases; junction bases outside the gene matches: 6. The CDR3 runs to 15 residues. DNA of the CDR3: TGTGCCAGCAGTTCTTCCGACAGGGGGCCCACTGAAGCTTTCTTT. Amino acids: CASSSSDRGPTEAFF.